The TCR beta chain described here comes from a study of blood T cell repertoires in COVID-19. Study-wide context: T cells, B-cell-depleted T cells, or PBMCs supplied cDNA or gDNA.

Authors' analysis steps: Cell counts per sample came from amplifying reference gene primers. TCRdb's table, derived via immunoSEQ multiplex PCR, lists solely in-frame clones and lacks some. That table furnishes V, J and clone size, whereas the DNA furnished D and trimming. The table lists about 210,000 clones, 80% of them singletons. The CDR3 covers 13 residues. Germline-derived CDR1 and CDR2 are LGHDT and YNNKEL (reference sequence). The V and J ends lost 3 bases and 13 bases respectively, with 18 bases between them. The rearrangement joins TRBV3-1 (or the pseudogene TRBV3-2) to TRBJ1-1; weak D call: TRBD1 (5 bases). Sequenced input: peripheral blood. The clonotype was recovered from a human donor in a cohort sampled during active COVID-19. The chain's CDR3 is CASSQGRGTALFF. CDR3 sequence (DNA): TGTGCCAGCAGCCAGGGACGCGGGACGGCTCTTTTCTTT.